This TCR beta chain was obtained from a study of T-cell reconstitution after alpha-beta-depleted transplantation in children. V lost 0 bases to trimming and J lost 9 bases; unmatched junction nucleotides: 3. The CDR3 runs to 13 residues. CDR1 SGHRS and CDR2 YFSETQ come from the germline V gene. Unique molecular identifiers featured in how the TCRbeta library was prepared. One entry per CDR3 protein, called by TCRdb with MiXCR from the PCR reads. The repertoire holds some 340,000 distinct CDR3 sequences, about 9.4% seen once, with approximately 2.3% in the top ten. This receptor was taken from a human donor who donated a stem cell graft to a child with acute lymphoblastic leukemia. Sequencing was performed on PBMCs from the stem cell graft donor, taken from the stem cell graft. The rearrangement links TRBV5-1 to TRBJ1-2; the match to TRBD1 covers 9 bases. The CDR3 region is CASSLEGTGSYTF. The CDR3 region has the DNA TGCGCCAGCAGCTTGGAAGGGACAGGGAGCTACACCTTC.